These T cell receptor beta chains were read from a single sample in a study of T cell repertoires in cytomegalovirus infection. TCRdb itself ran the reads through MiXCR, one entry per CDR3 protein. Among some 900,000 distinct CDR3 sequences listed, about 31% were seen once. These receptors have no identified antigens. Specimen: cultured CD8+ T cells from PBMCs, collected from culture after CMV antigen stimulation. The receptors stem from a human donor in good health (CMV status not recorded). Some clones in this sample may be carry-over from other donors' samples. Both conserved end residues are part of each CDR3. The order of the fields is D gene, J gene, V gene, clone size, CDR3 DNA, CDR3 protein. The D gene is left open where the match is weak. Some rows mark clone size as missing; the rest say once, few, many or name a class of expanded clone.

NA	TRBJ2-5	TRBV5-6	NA	TGTGCCAGCAGTATGTGGGGCGAACTAGAGACCCAGTACTTC	CASSMWGELETQYF
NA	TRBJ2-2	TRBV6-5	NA	TGTGCCAGCAGTTACGACGAGCGTGCTGGCGGGGAGCTGTTTTTT	CASSYDERAGGELFF
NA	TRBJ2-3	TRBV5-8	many	TGTGCCAGCAGCTTGGGTTCGGCTAGCACAGATACGCAGTATTTT	CASSLGSASTDTQYF
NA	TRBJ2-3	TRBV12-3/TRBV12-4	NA	TGTGCCAGCAGTTTAGGATACAGGACTGAAGATACGCAGTATTTT	CASSLGYRTEDTQYF
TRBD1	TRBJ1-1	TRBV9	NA	TGTGCCAGCAGCAGGACAGGGGGCGGTTTTACTGAAGCTTTCTTT	CASSRTGGGFTEAFF
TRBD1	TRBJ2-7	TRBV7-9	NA	TGTGCCAGCAGTCAAGACAGGGGAGGCAACGAGCAGTACTTC	CASSQDRGGNEQYF
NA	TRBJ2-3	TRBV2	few	TGTGCCAGCGCCCGGACTAGCACAGATACGCAGTATTTT	CASARTSTDTQYF
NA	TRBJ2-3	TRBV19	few	TGTGCCAGTAGTTCACCCGCGGGGTCTTCACGGGATACGCAGTATTTT	CASSSPAGSSRDTQYF
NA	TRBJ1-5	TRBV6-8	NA	TGTGCCAGCAGTTCTGGAGGGGGGTTGCCCCAGCATTTT	CASSSGGGLPQHF
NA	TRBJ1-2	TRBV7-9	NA	TGTGCCAGCAGCTTAAGCGGGACGGAGGCTAACTATGGCTACACCTTC	CASSLSGTEANYGYTF
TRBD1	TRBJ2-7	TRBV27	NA	TGTGCCAGCAGACCCGGGACAGGGGGCCACGAGCAGTACTTC	CASRPGTGGHEQYF
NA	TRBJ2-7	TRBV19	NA	TGTGCCAGTAGTGCACCGGGGCTAGGGTCCTACGAGCAGTACTTC	CASSAPGLGSYEQYF
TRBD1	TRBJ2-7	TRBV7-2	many	TGTGCCAGCAGCTTAGCGCAGGGGGCGTCTATCTACGAGCAGTACTTC	CASSLAQGASIYEQYF
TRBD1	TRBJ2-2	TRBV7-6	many	TGTGCCAGCAGCTTAACAGGGGCGGGGGAGCTGTTTTTT	CASSLTGAGELFF
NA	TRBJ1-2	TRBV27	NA	TGTGCCAGCAGTAAAGGGGGGGTTTCCTATGGCTACACCTTC	CASSKGGVSYGYTF
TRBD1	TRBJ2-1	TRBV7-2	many	TGTGCCAGCAGCTTAGACCGGGACAGGGTCTCCTACAATGAGCAGTTCTTC	CASSLDRDRVSYNEQFF
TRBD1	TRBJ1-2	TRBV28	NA	TGTGCCAGCAACTTCGTAGGGACAGGCCGACCCCGGGGGGGCTACACCTTC	CASNFVGTGRPRGGYTF
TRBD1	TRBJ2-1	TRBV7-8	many	TGTGCCAGCAGCGGCGGACAGGCCCCCAACTCCTACAATGAGCAGTTCTTC	CASSGGQAPNSYNEQFF
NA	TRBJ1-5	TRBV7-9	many	TGTGCCTCGAACGGGGGTAGCAATCAGCCCCAGCATTTT	CASNGGSNQPQHF
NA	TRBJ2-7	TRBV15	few	TGTGCCACCAGCAAGGAAAACAGGTTCTCCTACGAGCAGTACTTC	CATSKENRFSYEQYF
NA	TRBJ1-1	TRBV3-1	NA	TGTGCCAGCAGCCAAGATATGAACAGGCTCACTGAAGCTTTCTTT	CASSQDMNRLTEAFF
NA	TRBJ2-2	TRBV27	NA	TGTGCCAGCAGTTTATTGATGGGGGAGCTGTTTTTT	CASSLLMGELFF
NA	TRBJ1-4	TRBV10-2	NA	TGCGCCAGCACGGTCGGTTGGAATGAAAAACTGTTTTTT	CASTVGWNEKLFF
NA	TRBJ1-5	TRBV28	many	TGTGCCAGCAGTTTAGTCGTGAAGGGCAATCAGCCCCAGCATTTT	CASSLVVKGNQPQHF
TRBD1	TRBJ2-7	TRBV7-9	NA	TGTGCCAGCAGCTTAGGGACAGGGGGCTTTTACGAGCAGTACTTC	CASSLGTGGFYEQYF
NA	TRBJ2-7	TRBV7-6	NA	TGTGCCAGCAGCTTAGCACAGCATTACGAGCAGTACTTC	CASSLAQHYEQYF
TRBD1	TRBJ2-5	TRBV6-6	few	TGTGCCAGCAGTTACCCCTTCGACAGGGATTCGGGGGAGACCCAGTACTTC	CASSYPFDRDSGETQYF
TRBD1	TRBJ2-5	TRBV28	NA	TGTGCCAGCAGCCGGGGACAGTCGTACCAAGAGACCCAGTACTTC	CASSRGQSYQETQYF